These 14 T cell receptor beta chains were all obtained from the same sample, sequenced in a study of T cells in Graves' hyperthyroidism and ophthalmopathy. TCR beta CDR3 region amplification was performed from RNA transcripts. Primed by the HTBI set, a first-round RT-PCR was run on the TCR CDR3. TCRdb called the multiplex PCR reads again in MiXCR, with one record for every CDR3 protein. The sample records 640,000 or so distinct CDR3 sequences, over 12% being singletons. Sequenced: blood. These receptors all stem from a middle-aged woman with Graves' ophthalmopathy.

This clonotype was seen a handful of times. The chain couples TRBV19 to TRBJ2-7; possible D gene TRBD1, 5 bases. Germline CDR1 and CDR2: LNHDA and SQIVND (reference sequence). Trimming removed 4 bases at V and 0 bases at J, with 10 bases between. The CDR3 has 14 amino acids. The CDR3 DNA reads TGTGCCAGTAGTAGTGTAACAGGCTCCTACGAGCAGTACTTC. Protein: CASSSVTGSYEQYF.

The gene calls are TRBV4-1 and TRBJ2-2; D gene unclear. The CDR3 is made up of 16 amino acids. Germline V CDR1 and CDR2: MGHRA, YSYEKL. V gave up 8 bases and J gave up 5 bases, with 21 bases separating them. DNA of the CDR3: TGCGCCAGCTCCAAGATCGGTCTAGTCGGGACCGGGGAGCTGTTTTTT. Protein sequence: CASSKIGLVGTGELFF.

The V call is TRBV4-2, the J call TRBJ2-7, with 8 bases lining up with TRBD2. This CDR3 comprises 16 residues. Germline values: CDR1 LGHNA, CDR2 YNFKEQ. Germline trimming cut 0 bases from V and 7 bases from J; bases unmatched to any gene: 11. The CDR3 is CASSQDGPGGPGEQYF. The CDR3 bases are TGTGCCAGCAGCCAAGATGGGCCGGGAGGGCCGGGAGAGCAGTACTTC.

The gene calls are TRBV15 and TRBJ2-7; 11 nucleotides match TRBD1. The CDR3 spans 15 residues. After removal of 4 bases from V and 5 bases from J, the junction contained 7 bases not matched to a gene. Germline V gene data show CDR1 as LNHNV and CDR2 as YYDKDF (reference sequence). The CDR3 coding sequence is TGTGCCACCAGCACCCGGACAGGGGGCTTCGACGAGCAGTACTTC. Translating it yields CATSTRTGGFDEQYF.

This clonotype was counted many times. This chain joins TRBV6-1 and TRBJ2-7; 10 bases map to TRBD2. The CDR3 is 13 amino acids. Trimming at V came to 10 bases and at J to 3 bases, leaving 6 bases not matched to a gene. Germline V lookup: CDR1 MNHNS, CDR2 SASEGT. CDR3 loop: CATHPSGGYEQYF. The CDR3 coding sequence is TGTGCCACCCACCCTAGCGGGGGCTACGAGCAGTACTTC.

This clonotype appeared many times. An end of the junction does not agree with germline; a read error may underlie this. This sequence joins TRBV4-1 and TRBJ1-1; TRBD1 might be the D (6 bases). Germline values: CDR1 MGHRA, CDR2 YSYEKL. CDR3 length: 13 amino acids. The CDR3 DNA reads TGTGCCAGCAGTCAGGGGACGAACACTGAAGCTTTCTTT. Translated: CASSQGTNTEAFF.

Only a few counts were recorded for this clonotype. This chain connects TRBV19 to TRBJ2-2; the match to TRBD1 covers 7 bases. With V trimmed by 4 bases and J by 5 bases, 4 bases remained unmatched. CDR3 size: 14 residues. Germline V lookup: CDR1 LNHDA, CDR2 SQIVND (reference sequence). CDR3 DNA sequence: TGTGCCAGTAGTAGAGGGGGCGCAACCGGGGAGCTGTTTTTT. It yields the protein CASSRGGATGELFF.

This clonotype appeared many times. The gene calls are TRBV6-1 and TRBJ2-1; D remains ambiguous. With 6 bases removed from V and 7 bases from J, the gap between germline ends came to 10 bases. The CDR3 length is 12 residues. Germline V CDR1 and CDR2: MNHNS, SASEGT. The CDR3 DNA is TGTGCCAGCAGCTCAAACGGGAATGAGCAGTTCTTC. This sequence encodes CASSSNGNEQFF.

V usage is TRBV6-1 and J usage is TRBJ2-7, with D possibly being TRBD2 (6 bases). CDR3 length: 15 amino acids. The V end lost 6 bases, the J end lost 0 bases, and 15 bases lay between the germline ends. CDR1 and CDR2 (germline): MNHNS, SASEGT. CDR3 region: CASRGRDWSSYEQYF. The CDR3 nucleotides read TGTGCCAGCAGGGGCCGGGACTGGAGCTCCTACGAGCAGTACTTC.

CDR3 protein: CASSFPKGGGQETQYF. CDR3 DNA: TGTGCCAGCAGCTTTCCTAAGGGAGGAGGCCAAGAGACCCAGTACTTC. The chain is built from TRBV7-9 and TRBJ2-5, with D perhaps TRBD2 (6 bases). V shed 3 bases and J shed 1 base, with 15 bases lying between them. Germline V gives CDR1 SEHNR, CDR2 FQNEAQ (reference sequence). This CDR3 comprises 16 residues.

The table lists this clonotype with many counts. One junction end does not reproduce the germline sequence, and a read error may be involved. The chain carries TRBV7-9 and TRBJ2-7; 9 bases agree with TRBD1. This CDR3 contains 15 residues. In germline, CDR1 is SEHNR, CDR2 FQNEAQ (reference sequence). The CDR3 spells CASSSSGTGSYEQYF. CDR3 sequence (DNA): TGCGCCAGCAGCTCATCCGGGACAGGGTCTTACGAGCAGTACTTC.

This clonotype was seen a handful of times. The chain links TRBV20-1 to TRBJ1-1; 8 positions agree with TRBD1. With V trimmed by 5 bases and J by 6 bases, 2 bases remained unmatched. CDR1 and CDR2 (germline): DFQATT, SNEGSKA (reference sequence). The CDR3 has 11 residues. CDR3 nucleotide sequence: TGCAGTGCTTCACAGGGGGCTGAAGCTTTCTTT. This sequence encodes CSASQGAEAFF.

The gene calls are TRBV28 and TRBJ2-7; the match to TRBD2 covers 8 bases. V shed 5 bases and J 3 bases; nucleotides not matched to a gene: 6. Germline V lookup: CDR1 MDHEN, CDR2 SYDVKM. There are 14 residues in the CDR3. The CDR3 coding sequence is TGTGCCAGCAGTCTTTTACGGGGGGGCTACGAGCAGTACTTC. Its protein product is CASSLLRGGYEQYF.

The CDR3 DNA sequence: TGTGCCAGCAGCTTAGAGCCCCAGGGGACGGCTTTCTTT. This translates into CASSLEPQGTAFF. This chain links TRBV11-2 with TRBJ1-1, with a tentative D call TRBD1 (6 bases). This CDR3 has 13 residues. Trimming shortened V by 0 bases and J by 11 bases, and 13 bases separated the two germline ends. CDR1 and CDR2 from the germline V gene are SGHAT and FQNNGV.